The present T cell receptor beta chain was sequenced within a study of T cells in Graves' hyperthyroidism and ophthalmopathy. At the level of the study: The initial diagnosis was the point when peripheral blood was collected, ahead of any treatment. General study results and limits: Most clonotypes expanded in the thyroid (above 0.001) were also present in blood.

Germline V gene lookup returns CDR1 SQVTM and CDR2 ANQGSEA. Trimming pared 6 bases from V and 2 bases from J, leaving 14 bases between. This CDR3 region has 14 residues. Amplification yielded TCR beta CDR3 regions, with RNA transcripts as the source. Primed by the HTBI set, a first-round RT-PCR was run on the TCR CDR3. TCRdb reanalysed the multiplex PCR reads using MiXCR and keeps one entry per CDR3 protein. This sample has hundreds of thousands of distinct CDR3 sequences, with more than 15% found just once. A Clinical Activity Score of at least 3, a NOSPECS grade of at least 4 and a duration under 3 months were recorded in the ophthalmopathy patients. As concerns this clonotype: Its antigen is not known.

Sequencing used blood. The TCR comes from a woman in her thirties or forties with Graves' ophthalmopathy. The V and J genes are TRBV29-1 and TRBJ1-3, with D maybe TRBD1 (5 bases). CDR3 loop: CSVTQGFTGNTIYF. For the CDR3, the DNA is TGCAGCGTGACCCAGGGCTTTACTGGAAACACCATATATTTT.